This record covers a single TCR beta chain. TCRdb's copy holds only in-frame clones and misses some; the assay was immunoSEQ multiplex PCR. This repertoire shows some 170,000 clones, roughly 81% found once; its top ten account for around 1.1%. This record belongs to a study of blood T cell repertoires in COVID-19. V trimming: 1 base; J trimming: 0 bases; junction bases outside the gene matches: 10. The CDR3 covers 19 residues. From germline, CDR1 is MNHNS and CDR2 SASEGT. This chain uses TRBV6-1 with TRBJ2-1; 9 bases line up with TRBD2. The sample comprised peripheral blood. The TCR sequence derives from a man aged 35-49 years with acute or convalescent COVID-19. CDR3 sequence (DNA): TGTGCCAGCAGTGAAGTGGTAGCGGGGGTTATTAGCTCCTACAATGAGCAGTTCTTC. Translating it yields CASSEVVAGVISSYNEQFF.